This T cell receptor beta chain was obtained from a study of blood T cell repertoires in COVID-19. In the study overall: Nucleic acid was either cDNA or gDNA, and it came from T cells, B-cell-depleted T cells, or PBMCs.

There are 12 residues in the CDR3. CDR1 and CDR2 (germline): MNHEY, SVGAGI. V lost 7 bases and J lost 6, with 13 bases in between. In the original processing: Amplifying reference gene primers gave estimates of nucleated cell counts. Method: immunoSEQ multiplex PCR; TCRdb's copy keeps in-frame clones and lacks some. Clone size and the V and J calls come from that table; the DNA yielded D and trimming. Of around 200,000 clones in the sample, 88% are singletons; the top ten hold about 1.6%. J is TRBJ2-7 and V is TRBV6-5, with a tentative D call TRBD2 (5 bases). The specimen sequenced was peripheral blood. The sequence derives from a man aged 18 to 29 with active or convalescent COVID-19. The DNA for the CDR3 is TGTGCCAGCACCACCCGGGGTGCCGAGCAGTACTTC. Translating it yields CASTTRGAEQYF.